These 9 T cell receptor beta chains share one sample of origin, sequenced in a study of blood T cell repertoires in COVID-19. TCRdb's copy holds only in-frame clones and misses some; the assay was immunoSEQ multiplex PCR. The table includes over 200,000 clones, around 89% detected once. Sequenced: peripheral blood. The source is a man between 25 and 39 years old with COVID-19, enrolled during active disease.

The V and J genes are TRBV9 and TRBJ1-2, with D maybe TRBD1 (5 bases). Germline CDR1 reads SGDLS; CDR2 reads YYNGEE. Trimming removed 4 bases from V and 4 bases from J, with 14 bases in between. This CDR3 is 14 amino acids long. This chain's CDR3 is CASSPTPGGYGYTF. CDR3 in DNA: TGTGCCAGCAGCCCGACCCCCGGGGGCTATGGCTACACCTTC. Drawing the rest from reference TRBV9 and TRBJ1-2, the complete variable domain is DSGVTQTPKHLITATGQRVTLRCSPRSGDLSVYWYQQSLDQGLQFLIQYYNGEERAKGNILERFSAQQFPDLHSELNLSSLELGDSALYFCASSPTPGGYGYTFGSGTRLTVV.

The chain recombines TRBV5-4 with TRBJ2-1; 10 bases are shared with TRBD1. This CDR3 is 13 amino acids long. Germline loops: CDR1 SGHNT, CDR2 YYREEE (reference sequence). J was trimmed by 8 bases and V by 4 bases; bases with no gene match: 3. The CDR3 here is CASSRQGADEQFF. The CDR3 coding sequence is TGTGCCAGCAGCCGACAGGGGGCGGATGAGCAGTTCTTC.

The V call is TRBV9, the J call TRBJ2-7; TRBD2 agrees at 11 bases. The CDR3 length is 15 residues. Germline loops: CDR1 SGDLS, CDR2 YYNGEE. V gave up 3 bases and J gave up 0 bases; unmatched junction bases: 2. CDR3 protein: CASSEGLAASYEQYF. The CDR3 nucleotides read TGTGCCAGCAGCGAGGGACTAGCGGCCTCCTACGAGCAGTACTTC.

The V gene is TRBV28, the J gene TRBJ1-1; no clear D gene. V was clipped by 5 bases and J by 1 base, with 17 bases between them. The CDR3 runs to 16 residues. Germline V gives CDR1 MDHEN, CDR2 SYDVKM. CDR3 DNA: TGTGCCAGCAGTCCCAACTCAGGACGGGAGAACACTGAAGCTTTCTTT. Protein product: CASSPNSGRENTEAFF. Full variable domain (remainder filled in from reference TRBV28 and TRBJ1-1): DVKVTQSSRYLVKRTGEKVFLECVQDMDHENMFWYRQDPGLGLRLIYFSYDVKMKEKGDIPEGYSVSREKKERFSLILESASTNQTSMYLCASSPNSGRENTEAFFGQGTRLTVV.

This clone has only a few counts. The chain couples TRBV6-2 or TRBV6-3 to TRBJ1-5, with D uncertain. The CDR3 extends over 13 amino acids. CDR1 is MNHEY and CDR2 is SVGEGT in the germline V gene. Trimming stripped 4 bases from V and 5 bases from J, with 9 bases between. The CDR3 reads CASSSARYQPQHF. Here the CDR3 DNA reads TGTGCCAGCAGTTCCGCACGGTATCAGCCCCAGCATTTT.

The CDR3: CASSSSGAGRSAHGQYF. The CDR3 nucleotides are TGTGCCAGCAGTTCCTCAGGTGCGGGGCGATCTGCCCATGGGCAGTACTTC. The chain recombines TRBV28 with TRBJ2-7, with D perhaps TRBD2 (6 bases). Between the trimmed V and J ends, which lost 4 bases and 9 bases, there was a span of 28 bases. The CDR3 runs 17 residues. Germline V gives CDR1 MDHEN, CDR2 SYDVKM.

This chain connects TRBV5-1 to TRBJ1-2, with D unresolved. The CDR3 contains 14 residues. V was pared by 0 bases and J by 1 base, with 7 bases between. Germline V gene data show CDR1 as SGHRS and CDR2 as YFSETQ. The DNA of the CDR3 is TGCGCCAGCAGCTTGGCCCCAGTTAACTATGGCTACACCTTC. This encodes CASSLAPVNYGYTF.

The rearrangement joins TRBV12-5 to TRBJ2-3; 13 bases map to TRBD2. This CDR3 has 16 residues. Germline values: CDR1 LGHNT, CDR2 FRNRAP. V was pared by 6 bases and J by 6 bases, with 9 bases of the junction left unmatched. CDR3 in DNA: TGTGCTAGTGGCCCCCCCGGGACTAGCGGGGTGGATACGCAGTATTTT. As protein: CASGPPGTSGVDTQYF.

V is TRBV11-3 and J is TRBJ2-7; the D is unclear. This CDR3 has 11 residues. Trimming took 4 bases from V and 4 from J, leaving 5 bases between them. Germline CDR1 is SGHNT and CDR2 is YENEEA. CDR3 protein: CASSSSYEQYF. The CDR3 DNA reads TGTGCCAGCAGCTCCTCTTACGAGCAGTACTTC. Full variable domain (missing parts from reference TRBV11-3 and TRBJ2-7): EAGVVQSPRYKIIEKKQPVAFWCNPISGHNTLYWYLQNLGQGPELLIRYENEEAVDDSQLPKDRFSAERLKGVDSTLKIQPAELGDSAVYLCASSSSYEQYFGPGTRLTVT.